This T cell receptor beta chain was recorded in a study of T cells after posttransplantation cyclophosphamide. Whole-study findings and limits: Recipient CMV seropositivity and CMV reactivation strongly tracked TRB clonality. Later post-transplant blood repertoires were often dominated by donor CD8+ memory clones.

Trimming at V came to 5 bases and at J to 3 bases, leaving 3 bases not matched to a gene. The CDR3 loop spans 13 amino acids. Per germline, CDR1 LNHDA and CDR2 SQIVND (reference sequence). This table comes from immunoSEQ multiplex PCR, and its TCRdb copy is limited to in-frame clones, with some not included. The data show about 3,600 clones, approximately 68% seen once. Peripheral blood was collected from the related graft donor on the marrow donation day. This clone was counted between two and nine times. Its antigen is not identified. The chain is built from TRBV19 and TRBJ2-7; 8 bases line up with TRBD2. Input material: memory CD8+ T cells sorted from blood. The receptor was isolated from a man in his fifties. The CDR3 DNA reads TGTGCCAGTAGTCCGGGACTAGGCTACGAGCAGTACTTC. Translating gives CASSPGLGYEQYF.